Listed below are T cell receptor beta chains from one sample, sequenced in a study of blood T cell repertoires in COVID-19. Generated by immunoSEQ multiplex PCR, the TCRdb table keeps only in-frame clones and is missing some. The sample holds under 250,000 clones, around 81% seen once. The sequenced material came from PBMCs or T cells enriched from blood (not recorded which). These receptors were obtained from a woman between 45 and 65 years old with acute COVID-19. Both conserved end residues are part of each CDR3. D genes are given only for firm matches. Some rows have no size entry. The others give once, few or many, or a class for an expanded clone.

CDR3 DNA: TGTGCCAGTAGGAACCGGGACTTGGACTACAATGAGCAGTTCTTC
CDR3 protein: CASRNRDLDYNEQFF
V gene: TRBV19
D gene: -
clone size: -
J gene: TRBJ2-1

CDR3 DNA: TGTGCCAGCAGCTCACTGGGGACAGAGAATCAGCCCCAGCATTTT
CDR3 protein: CASSSLGTENQPQHF
V gene: TRBV5-5
D gene: TRBD1
clone size: -
J gene: TRBJ1-5

CDR3 DNA: TGCAGCGTTCGGTCAGGGGGTTACTATGGCTACACCTTC
CDR3 protein: CSVRSGGYYGYTF
V gene: TRBV29-1
D gene: TRBD1
clone size: -
J gene: TRBJ1-2

CDR3 DNA: TGTGCCAGTAGTATAGGACAGGGGGTGACGAATCAGCCCCAGCATTTT
CDR3 protein: CASSIGQGVTNQPQHF
V gene: TRBV19
D gene: TRBD1
clone size: once
J gene: TRBJ1-5

CDR3 DNA: TGTGCCAGCACCGAACTCCGGACAGGTGGTCAGCCCCAGCATTTT
CDR3 protein: CASTELRTGGQPQHF
V gene: TRBV2
D gene: TRBD1
clone size: -
J gene: TRBJ1-5

CDR3 DNA: TGTGCCAGCAGCTTGGTGGGCGCAACTAATGAAAAACTGTTTTTT
CDR3 protein: CASSLVGATNEKLFF
V gene: TRBV7-9
D gene: -
clone size: -
J gene: TRBJ1-4

CDR3 DNA: TGTGCCAGCAGTCGGGGAGCGGCTCCCTACGAGCAGTACTTC
CDR3 protein: CASSRGAAPYEQYF
V gene: TRBV28
D gene: -
clone size: -
J gene: TRBJ2-7

CDR3 DNA: TGTGCCAGCAGTTACCCCGGGACTACCCTCACAGATACGCAGTATTTT
CDR3 protein: CASSYPGTTLTDTQYF
V gene: TRBV6-2/TRBV6-3
D gene: TRBD2
clone size: -
J gene: TRBJ2-3

CDR3 DNA: TGCGCCAGCAGCCAAGGACTAGGCACAGATACGCAGTATTTT
CDR3 protein: CASSQGLGTDTQYF
V gene: TRBV4-3
D gene: -
clone size: -
J gene: TRBJ2-3

CDR3 DNA: TGTGCCAGCAGCTCGGACAGGTTTGAAGGCTACACCTTC
CDR3 protein: CASSSDRFEGYTF
V gene: TRBV28
D gene: TRBD1
clone size: -
J gene: TRBJ1-2

CDR3 DNA: TGTGCCAGCAGTTTTCTCTTCCCGTACGTCGGGGAGAGAAGCACAGATACGCAGTATTTT
CDR3 protein: CASSFLFPYVGERSTDTQYF
V gene: TRBV28
D gene: -
clone size: -
J gene: TRBJ2-3

CDR3 DNA: TGTGCCAGCACCCTGCGGGGACAGGATTGGGATACGCAGTATTTT
CDR3 protein: CASTLRGQDWDTQYF
V gene: TRBV3-1/TRBV3-2
D gene: TRBD1
clone size: once
J gene: TRBJ2-3

CDR3 DNA: TGCAGCGTTCACAGGGGGCGCCGATCTGAAGCTTTCTTT
CDR3 protein: CSVHRGRRSEAFF
V gene: TRBV29-1
D gene: TRBD1
clone size: -
J gene: TRBJ1-1

CDR3 DNA: TGCAGTGCTACTTCCCACAGGGAGCAGTTCTTC
CDR3 protein: CSATSHREQFF
V gene: TRBV20-1
D gene: -
clone size: -
J gene: TRBJ2-1

CDR3 DNA: TGTGCCAGCAGCTTAGTTCTGGGGGCCCCAGATACGCAGTATTTT
CDR3 protein: CASSLVLGAPDTQYF
V gene: TRBV7-9
D gene: -
clone size: -
J gene: TRBJ2-3

CDR3 DNA: TGTGCCAGCAGCACCCGCCTAGGACAGGCGTTCACAGATACGCAGTATTTT
CDR3 protein: CASSTRLGQAFTDTQYF
V gene: TRBV7-2
D gene: TRBD1
clone size: once
J gene: TRBJ2-3

CDR3 DNA: TGTGCCAGCGCCGCGGCTACGAACACCGGGGAGCTGTTTTTT
CDR3 protein: CASAAATNTGELFF
V gene: TRBV18
D gene: -
clone size: -
J gene: TRBJ2-2

CDR3 DNA: TGTGCCACCAGCACGCGACAGTCACCCCTCCACTTT
CDR3 protein: CATSTRQSPLHF
V gene: TRBV15
D gene: -
clone size: -
J gene: TRBJ1-6

CDR3 DNA: TGTGCCAGCAGCTTGGGACAGGGGGCGGGCGAGCAGTACTTC
CDR3 protein: CASSLGQGAGEQYF
V gene: TRBV7-9
D gene: TRBD1
clone size: -
J gene: TRBJ2-7

CDR3 DNA: TGTGCCAGCAGCTTAGGACTAGCGGGAAGAACCTACGAGCAGTACTTC
CDR3 protein: CASSLGLAGRTYEQYF
V gene: TRBV7-2
D gene: TRBD2
clone size: -
J gene: TRBJ2-7

CDR3 DNA: TGTGCCAGCATCTCCTTGACTAGCGGAACATACAATGAGCAGTTCTTC
CDR3 protein: CASISLTSGTYNEQFF
V gene: TRBV5-6
D gene: TRBD2
clone size: -
J gene: TRBJ2-1

CDR3 DNA: TGTGCCAGCAGCCAGCCCGGACTAGCGGGGGGAAAACCCTACAATGAGCAGTTCTTC
CDR3 protein: CASSQPGLAGGKPYNEQFF
V gene: TRBV3-1/TRBV3-2
D gene: TRBD2
clone size: -
J gene: TRBJ2-1

CDR3 DNA: TGTGCCAGCCCCCGGCAGACTAGTAATTCACCCCTCCACTTT
CDR3 protein: CASPRQTSNSPLHF
V gene: TRBV6-4
D gene: -
clone size: -
J gene: TRBJ1-6

CDR3 DNA: TGCGCCAGCAGCTTGAACCCGGGAGCGGCCACCGGGGAGCTGTTTTTT
CDR3 protein: CASSLNPGAATGELFF
V gene: TRBV5-1
D gene: -
clone size: -
J gene: TRBJ2-2

CDR3 DNA: TGTGCCAGCAGCAGCTCCGGCAATCAGCCCCAGCATTTT
CDR3 protein: CASSSSGNQPQHF
V gene: TRBV14
D gene: -
clone size: -
J gene: TRBJ1-5

CDR3 DNA: TGCGCCAGCAGCTTGGGGAGCGGGGGGGCCGGAGAGACCCAGTACTTC
CDR3 protein: CASSLGSGGAGETQYF
V gene: TRBV5-1
D gene: TRBD2
clone size: -
J gene: TRBJ2-5

CDR3 DNA: TGTGCCAGCAGCCCTCCGGGACAGGGTTACACAGATACGCAGTATTTT
CDR3 protein: CASSPPGQGYTDTQYF
V gene: TRBV7-2
D gene: TRBD1
clone size: once
J gene: TRBJ2-3

CDR3 DNA: TGTGCCAGCAGCCAAGGGGGGGACCTTTATGGCTACACCTTC
CDR3 protein: CASSQGGDLYGYTF
V gene: TRBV4-2
D gene: -
clone size: -
J gene: TRBJ1-2

CDR3 DNA: TGTGCCAGCAGCTTAGAAGTAGCACGGGGGAATGAGCAGTTCTTC
CDR3 protein: CASSLEVARGNEQFF
V gene: TRBV11-3
D gene: -
clone size: few
J gene: TRBJ2-1

CDR3 DNA: TGTGCCAGCAGCCCTCCCCCTATGAACACTGAAGCTTTCTTT
CDR3 protein: CASSPPPMNTEAFF
V gene: TRBV7-2
D gene: -
clone size: -
J gene: TRBJ1-1

CDR3 DNA: TGTGCCAGCAGTTTTAGGGCGGGACAGGGTGTCACCGGGGAGCTGTTTTTT
CDR3 protein: CASSFRAGQGVTGELFF
V gene: TRBV28
D gene: TRBD1
clone size: -
J gene: TRBJ2-2

CDR3 DNA: TGTGCCAGTAGTCGACCCTCGGGACAGGCCTCAGGTAACACCATATATTTT
CDR3 protein: CASSRPSGQASGNTIYF
V gene: TRBV19
D gene: TRBD1
clone size: many
J gene: TRBJ1-3

CDR3 DNA: TGTGCCAGCAGTCGACAGGACTATAATTCACCCCTCCACTTT
CDR3 protein: CASSRQDYNSPLHF
V gene: TRBV7-9
D gene: -
clone size: few
J gene: TRBJ1-6

CDR3 DNA: TGTGCCAGCAGCGCCGGACTAGCGGGGGGGCAAGGTGAGCAGTTCTTC
CDR3 protein: CASSAGLAGGQGEQFF
V gene: TRBV9
D gene: TRBD2
clone size: -
J gene: TRBJ2-1

CDR3 DNA: TGTGCCAGCAGGCTCAGCGTTCGGCGGGGGGGCTCGGATGAGCAGTTCTTC
CDR3 protein: CASRLSVRRGGSDEQFF
V gene: TRBV3-1/TRBV3-2
D gene: TRBD2
clone size: -
J gene: TRBJ2-1

CDR3 DNA: TGCGCCAGCAGCATCAATAGCGGGGGGGCCACAGATACGCAGTATTTT
CDR3 protein: CASSINSGGATDTQYF
V gene: TRBV5-1
D gene: TRBD2
clone size: -
J gene: TRBJ2-3

CDR3 DNA: TGTGCCAGCAGCCCCCTAAGGGCCGGGAACGGTGCTGAAGCTTTCTTT
CDR3 protein: CASSPLRAGNGAEAFF
V gene: TRBV6-2/TRBV6-3
D gene: -
clone size: -
J gene: TRBJ1-1

CDR3 DNA: TGTGCCAGCAGCTTAGTTGAAGCGATTAGCGGGAGCGGGGACATTCAGTACTTC
CDR3 protein: CASSLVEAISGSGDIQYF
V gene: TRBV11-2
D gene: TRBD2
clone size: few
J gene: TRBJ2-4

CDR3 DNA: TGTGCCAGTAGTATAAAATCCGCGAACACCGGGGAGCTGTTTTTT
CDR3 protein: CASSIKSANTGELFF
V gene: TRBV19
D gene: -
clone size: few
J gene: TRBJ2-2

CDR3 DNA: TGTGCCAGCAGCTTAGGGCCTAGCGGGGCCTCCTACGAGCAGTACTTC
CDR3 protein: CASSLGPSGASYEQYF
V gene: TRBV7-2
D gene: TRBD2
clone size: -
J gene: TRBJ2-7

CDR3 DNA: TGTGCCACCAGCAGAGATCGAGGACAGGGGGAGACCCAGTACTTC
CDR3 protein: CATSRDRGQGETQYF
V gene: TRBV15
D gene: TRBD1
clone size: once
J gene: TRBJ2-5

CDR3 DNA: TGTGCCAGCTCACCAGGGGAGCACCGAGCGTTGTTTTTT
CDR3 protein: CASSPGEHRALFF
V gene: TRBV18
D gene: -
clone size: few
J gene: TRBJ1-4

CDR3 DNA: TGTGCCACCAGTGATCGGGACAGGGGGGAGACCCAGTACTTC
CDR3 protein: CATSDRDRGETQYF
V gene: TRBV24-1
D gene: TRBD1
clone size: -
J gene: TRBJ2-5

CDR3 DNA: TGCGCCAGCAGCTTGGTAGGGGGTGGCTCCTACGAGCAGTACTTC
CDR3 protein: CASSLVGGGSYEQYF
V gene: TRBV5-1
D gene: -
clone size: -
J gene: TRBJ2-7

CDR3 DNA: TGCGCCAGCAGAGGGACAGGGGCAACTAATGAAAAACTGTTTTTT
CDR3 protein: CASRGTGATNEKLFF
V gene: TRBV5-1
D gene: TRBD1
clone size: few
J gene: TRBJ1-4

CDR3 DNA: TGTGCCAGCAGTTATTGGAGTCGGCAAGAGACCCAGTACTTC
CDR3 protein: CASSYWSRQETQYF
V gene: TRBV6-2/TRBV6-3
D gene: -
clone size: -
J gene: TRBJ2-5

CDR3 DNA: TGTGCCAGCAGCTCAGGGGAGGGGTATGGCTACACCTTC
CDR3 protein: CASSSGEGYGYTF
V gene: TRBV7-2
D gene: -
clone size: once
J gene: TRBJ1-2

CDR3 DNA: TGTGCCAGCTCCGTCTCCCCCCAACTCGGGCCCCAGCATTTT
CDR3 protein: CASSVSPQLGPQHF
V gene: TRBV18
D gene: -
clone size: -
J gene: TRBJ1-5

CDR3 DNA: TGTGCCAGCAGCAAGGACAGGGGGCGGGGTGGTGAGCAGTTCTTC
CDR3 protein: CASSKDRGRGGEQFF
V gene: TRBV7-2
D gene: TRBD1
clone size: -
J gene: TRBJ2-1

CDR3 DNA: TGTGCCAGCAGCTTAGTAAAAGGACAGGGGGCGAAAGAGACCCAGTACTTC
CDR3 protein: CASSLVKGQGAKETQYF
V gene: TRBV11-3
D gene: TRBD1
clone size: few
J gene: TRBJ2-5

CDR3 DNA: TGTGCCAGCAGCTACTCCCAGTTTTTCCAGGGGAGGGATGAGCAGTACTTC
CDR3 protein: CASSYSQFFQGRDEQYF
V gene: TRBV7-9
D gene: -
clone size: -
J gene: TRBJ2-7